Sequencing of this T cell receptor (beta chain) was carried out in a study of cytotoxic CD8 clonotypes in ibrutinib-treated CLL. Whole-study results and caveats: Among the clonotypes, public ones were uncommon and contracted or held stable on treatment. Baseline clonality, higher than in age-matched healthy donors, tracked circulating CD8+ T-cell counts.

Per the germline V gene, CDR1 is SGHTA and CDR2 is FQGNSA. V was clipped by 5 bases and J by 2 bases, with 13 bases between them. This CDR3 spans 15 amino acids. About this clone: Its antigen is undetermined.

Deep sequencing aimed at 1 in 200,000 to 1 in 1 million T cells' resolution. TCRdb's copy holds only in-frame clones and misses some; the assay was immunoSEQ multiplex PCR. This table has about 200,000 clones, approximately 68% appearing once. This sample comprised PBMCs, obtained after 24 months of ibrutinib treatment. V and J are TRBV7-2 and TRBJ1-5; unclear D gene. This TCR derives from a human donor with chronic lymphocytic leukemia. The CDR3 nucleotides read TGTGCCAGCAGCGCACTTACAATGGGCAATCAGCCCCAGCATTTT. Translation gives CASSALTMGNQPQHF.